What follows are 9 T cell receptor beta chains derived from one specimen sequenced in a study of blood T cell repertoires in COVID-19. Generated by immunoSEQ multiplex PCR, the TCRdb table keeps only in-frame clones and is missing some. Here the sample spans some 100,000 clones, about 80% being singletons. Sequencing was performed on peripheral blood. Receptor source: a man between 65 and 85 years old with active or convalescent COVID-19.

The V and J genes are TRBV7-9 and TRBJ2-7, with 7 bases lining up with TRBD1. The germline V gene encodes CDR1 SEHNR and CDR2 FQNEAQ (reference sequence). J was trimmed by 5 bases and V by 6 bases; bases with no gene match: 10. The length of the CDR3 is 14 residues. CDR3 coding DNA: TGTGCCAGCAGTCTCGACAGGGTTAAAAACGAGCAGTACTTC. It is translated as CASSLDRVKNEQYF. Complete variable domain (other parts from reference TRBV7-9 and TRBJ2-7): DTGVSQNPRHKITKRGQNVTFRCDPISEHNRLYWYRQTLGQGPEFLTYFQNEAQLEKSRLLSDRFSAERPKGSFSTLEIQRTEQGDSAMYLCASSLDRVKNEQYFGPGTRLTVT.

This chain joins TRBV20-1 and TRBJ2-3, with D possibly matching TRBD2 (6 bases). V was trimmed by 3 bases and J by 1 base, leaving 11 bases between them. Germline V lookup: CDR1 DFQATT, CDR2 SNEGSKA (reference sequence). The CDR3 has 14 residues. CDR3: CSASRVAGTDTQYF. The DNA of the CDR3 is TGCAGTGCTAGTAGGGTAGCGGGCACAGATACGCAGTATTTT.

The chain has TRBV19 and TRBJ1-6, with 7 nucleotides matching TRBD1. Germline values: CDR1 LNHDA, CDR2 SQIVND (reference sequence). The junction had 6 bases not matched to a gene; V was cut back by 0 bases and J by 10 bases. The CDR3 sequence is 15 residues long. The CDR3 DNA follows: TGTGCCAGTAGTATAGAGGACAGGCAGCGATCACCCCTCCACTTT. Translated: CASSIEDRQRSPLHF.

The V and J genes are TRBV19 and TRBJ1-6; possibly TRBD1 for D (6 bases). The CDR3 extends over 12 amino acids. Trimming removed 7 bases at V and 8 bases at J, with 9 bases between. Per germline, CDR1 LNHDA and CDR2 SQIVND (reference sequence). The CDR3 reads CASNAGDSPLHF. CDR3 bases: TGTGCCAGTAATGCAGGGGATTCACCCCTCCACTTT.

The V and J genes are TRBV12-3 or TRBV12-4 and TRBJ1-5; D ambiguous. Trimming left V 4 bases short and J 7 bases short, with 11 bases between. This CDR3 is 13 amino acids long. The DNA for the CDR3 is TGTGCCAGCAGTTGGGGTCGGGAACAGCCCCAGCATTTT. Translating it yields CASSWGREQPQHF.

In its sample, this clone was seen once. The genes are TRBV27 and TRBJ1-1; D gene uncertain. V was pared by 5 bases and J by 5 bases, with 21 bases between. CDR3 length: 16 residues. CDR1 is MNHEY and CDR2 is SMNVEV in the germline V gene (reference sequence). Written as DNA, the CDR3 is TGTGCCAGCAGTCCGCGGCCCGAGGGAAGAAAAACTGAAGCTTTCTTT. It encodes CASSPRPEGRKTEAFF.

V is TRBV10-3 and J is TRBJ2-1; D may be TRBD1 (7 bases). This CDR3 contains 13 residues. V gave up 11 bases and J gave up 3 bases, with 14 bases separating them. Germline CDR1 is ENHRY and CDR2 is SYGVKD. The CDR3 reads CALGGQDYNEQFF. The DNA of the CDR3 is TGTGCCCTGGGAGGACAGGACTACAATGAGCAGTTCTTC.

This chain links TRBV19 with TRBJ2-2; TRBD2 aligns across 13 bases. This CDR3 contains 16 residues. With V trimmed by 6 bases and J by 3 bases, 4 bases remained unmatched. Germline V gene lookup returns CDR1 LNHDA and CDR2 SQIVND (reference sequence). Here the CDR3 DNA reads TGTGCCAGTAGACTGGGACTAGCGGGATACACCGGGGAGCTGTTTTTT. As protein: CASRLGLAGYTGELFF.

Points on this clone: This same CDR3 is encoded by further DNA sequences in the sample. This chain uses TRBV3-1 (or the pseudogene TRBV3-2) with TRBJ1-2, with D unresolved. The V gene's germline CDR1 is LGHDT and CDR2 YNNKEL (reference sequence). The CDR3 loop spans 12 amino acids. V lost 1 base to trimming and J lost 5 bases, with 5 bases between them. CDR3 in DNA: TGTGCCAGCAGCCAAGCGGGGTATGGCTACACCTTC. Protein: CASSQAGYGYTF.